The rows below give T cell receptor beta chains drawn from one sample of a study of cytomegalovirus exposure and HLA in healthy donors. TCRdb's table, derived via immunoSEQ multiplex PCR, lists solely in-frame clones and lacks some. The sample includes roughly 190,000 clones, 80% of them seen just once. Sequenced input: PBMCs. The receptor source for this set is a middle-aged man in good health and CMV-seropositive. Each CDR3 is given with its conserved first and last residue. A D gene is named only where the DNA matches it firmly. Clone size is stated in some rows and not others, as once, few, many or a class when expanded.

TRBJ2-7 | TRBV28 | - | TRBD1 | TGTGCCAGCGGTATACAACCGGGACAGGGCTACGAGCAGTACTTC | CASGIQPGQGYEQYF
TRBJ1-2 | TRBV5-1 | - | - | TGCGCCAGCAGCATAACACAGGGTATTGGCTACACCTTC | CASSITQGIGYTF
TRBJ1-3 | TRBV5-1 | - | - | TGCGCCAGCAGCACACGGGGGACCTCTGGAAACACCATATATTTT | CASSTRGTSGNTIYF
TRBJ2-5 | TRBV27 | - | - | TGTGCCAGCAGTTCTCGGGGTATACAAGAGACCCAGTACTTC | CASSSRGIQETQYF
TRBJ1-2 | TRBV10-3 | once | - | TGTGCCACATGGACAGATCTGTATGGCTACACCTTC | CATWTDLYGYTF
TRBJ1-1 | TRBV9 | - | - | TGTGCCAGCAGCGTAGCACGGTTTAACACTGAAGCTTTCTTT | CASSVARFNTEAFF
TRBJ2-3 | TRBV7-3 | - | TRBD1 | TGTGCCAGCAGCTTTGCCGGGACAGGGGGCACAGATACGCAGTATTTT | CASSFAGTGGTDTQYF
TRBJ1-3 | TRBV4-2 | few | - | TGTGCCAGCAGCCAAGTCGCCTCCAACGGGGTCTCTGGAAACACCATATATTTT | CASSQVASNGVSGNTIYF
TRBJ1-2 | TRBV2 | - | - | TGTGCCAGCAGCCCCGGACAGAATGGCTACACCTTC | CASSPGQNGYTF
TRBJ2-1 | TRBV5-1 | - | - | TGCGCCAGCAGCTTGGTGCTAGGGGATTACAATGAGCAGTTCTTC | CASSLVLGDYNEQFF
TRBJ2-5 | TRBV6-4 | - | - | TGTGCCAGCAGCGCAGAGGCCGGCCAAGAGACCCAGTACTTC | CASSAEAGQETQYF
TRBJ1-5 | TRBV5-4 | - | - | TGTGCCAGCAGCTTGTCGCCAGGGGATCAGCCCCAGCATTTT | CASSLSPGDQPQHF
TRBJ2-2 | TRBV6-6 | - | - | TGTGCCAGCAGTCCCGGACAGAACACCGGGGAGCTGTTTTTT | CASSPGQNTGELFF
TRBJ2-2 | TRBV13 | - | - | TGTGCCAGCAGCTTAGGCGGGGTTGGCGGGGAGCTGTTTTTT | CASSLGGVGGELFF
TRBJ1-5 | TRBV4-3 | - | - | TGCGCCAGCAGCCAAGATAAAACGGGAAGGGGGAATCAGCCCCAGCATTTT | CASSQDKTGRGNQPQHF
TRBJ2-2 | TRBV30 | - | - | TGTGCCTGGAATCTCCTACAGGGAGACACCGGGGAGCTGTTTTTT | CAWNLLQGDTGELFF
TRBJ2-4 | TRBV10-3 | - | TRBD2 | TGTGCCATCAGCTCCGGGGGAGGGTTTTCCAAAAACATTCAGTACTTC | CAISSGGGFSKNIQYF
TRBJ2-1 | TRBV5-1 | - | - | TGCGCCAGCAGCTTGAGGATTGCAACGGGGATGGGCAATGAGCAGTTCTTC | CASSLRIATGMGNEQFF
TRBJ1-2 | TRBV5-1 | - | TRBD1 | TGCGCCAGCAGCAGGGGGACAGCTGGCTTGGGCTACACCTTC | CASSRGTAGLGYTF
TRBJ2-7 | TRBV27 | - | TRBD2 | TGTGCCAGCAGTTCGCTGGGTAGCGGGGCCTACGAGCAGTACTTC | CASSSLGSGAYEQYF
TRBJ2-7 | TRBV6-6 | - | TRBD1 | TGTGCCAGCAGTTCACAGGGGAACTACGAGCAGTACTTC | CASSSQGNYEQYF
TRBJ2-5 | TRBV5-4 | - | TRBD1 | TGTGCCAGCAGCTTGAAGGTCAGGGGGCGCAGGGAGACCCAGTACTTC | CASSLKVRGRRETQYF
TRBJ1-5 | TRBV7-6 | - | - | TGTGCCAGCAGCTTTAATAGCAATCAGCCCCAGCATTTT | CASSFNSNQPQHF
TRBJ2-7 | TRBV9 | - | TRBD2 | TGTGCCAGCAGCGTAGCGGGGGGGCCTACCTACGAGCAGTACTTC | CASSVAGGPTYEQYF
TRBJ2-1 | TRBV30 | - | - | TGTGCCTGGAGTGCCGGGGGTTCGAGTAATGAGCAGTTCTTC | CAWSAGGSSNEQFF
TRBJ2-5 | TRBV19 | - | - | TGTGCCAGCAGTACTGAGCGTCAAGAGACCCAGTACTTC | CASSTERQETQYF
TRBJ1-5 | TRBV19 | - | - | TGTGCCAGTGGGGAGGGGGTAGTGCAGCCCCAGCATTTT | CASGEGVVQPQHF
TRBJ2-1 | TRBV5-1 | - | TRBD2 | TGCGCCAGCAGCCTGGGGGCGGGACTAGCAGTTTCGGATGAGCAGTTCTTC | CASSLGAGLAVSDEQFF
TRBJ2-7 | TRBV10-3 | once | - | TGTGCCACGATGGACATCAGCTCCTACGAGCAGTACTTC | CATMDISSYEQYF
TRBJ2-3 | TRBV6-5 | - | - | TGTGCCAGCAGTTACTCGAGGAGCACAGATACGCAGTATTTT | CASSYSRSTDTQYF
TRBJ2-7 | TRBV7-9 | - | TRBD2 | TGTTCCAGCGGCGGGGGAGGCTACGAGCAGTACTTC | CSSGGGGYEQYF
TRBJ1-1 | TRBV6-5 | - | TRBD1 | TGTGCCAGCAGGCGACAGGGGGCCCAAGGGACTGAAGCTTTCTTT | CASRRQGAQGTEAFF
TRBJ1-2 | TRBV4-1 | few | - | TGCGCCAGCAGCCAAGGGCGACACACTAACTATGGCTACACCTTC | CASSQGRHTNYGYTF
TRBJ1-1 | TRBV5-4 | - | - | TGTGCCAGCAGCTTGGGCCCCAAAAGTCCCCGAGCCACTGAAGCTTTCTTT | CASSLGPKSPRATEAFF
TRBJ2-4 | TRBV7-8 | - | - | TGTGCCAGCAGCTTAGAGAGGGACATTCAGTACTTC | CASSLERDIQYF
TRBJ1-5 | TRBV19 | - | - | TGTGCCAGTAGTGTAGGCGGGAGCAATCAGCCCCAGCATTTT | CASSVGGSNQPQHF
TRBJ1-5 | TRBV28 | - | TRBD1 | TGTGCCAGCAGTTTATGGGGACAGGGTAATCAGCCCCAGCATTTT | CASSLWGQGNQPQHF
TRBJ2-2 | TRBV7-6 | once | TRBD1 | TGTGCCACGGGACAGGATTACACCGGGGAGCTGTTTTTT | CATGQDYTGELFF
TRBJ1-2 | TRBV4-3 | - | - | TGCGCCAGCAGCCAAGACAGGGCCTATGGCTACACCTTC | CASSQDRAYGYTF
TRBJ1-2 | TRBV14 | - | TRBD1 | TGTGCCAGCAGCCCAGCCGGGACAGGGGCCTATGGCTACACCTTC | CASSPAGTGAYGYTF
TRBJ2-3 | TRBV29-1 | - | - | TGCAGCGTTGAAGATAATCACCGGTTAGATACGCAGTATTTT | CSVEDNHRLDTQYF
TRBJ1-2 | TRBV5-1 | - | TRBD1 | TGCGCCAGCAGCTCGGGGACAGCAGCTAACTATGGCTACACCTTC | CASSSGTAANYGYTF
TRBJ1-3 | TRBV7-8 | - | - | TGTGCCAGCAGCGCCTCGGGGGTTGGAAACACCATATATTTT | CASSASGVGNTIYF
TRBJ2-1 | TRBV6-4 | - | TRBD2 | TGTGCCAGCAGGCAAGACGGGGGGATCAGTGAGCAGTTCTTC | CASRQDGGISEQFF
TRBJ2-1 | TRBV7-9 | - | - | TGTGCCAGCAGCCAGGGTAGGAGCTCCTACAATGAGCAGTTCTTC | CASSQGRSSYNEQFF
TRBJ2-2 | TRBV9 | few | - | TGTGCCAGCAGCCCTCGTGAGGCCGGGGAGCTGTTTTTT | CASSPREAGELFF
TRBJ1-5 | TRBV9 | - | - | TGTGCCAGCAGCTTTTCCACATTGGAGCAGCCCCAGCATTTT | CASSFSTLEQPQHF
TRBJ2-7 | TRBV5-6 | - | - | TGTGCCAGCAGCTTGGTCACAGGTCAAAGAAATACCTACGAGCAGTACTTC | CASSLVTGQRNTYEQYF
TRBJ2-7 | TRBV7-6 | - | TRBD1 | TGTGCCAGCAGCTCGGGACAGGGGGCTTGGGAGCAGTACTTC | CASSSGQGAWEQYF
TRBJ1-1 | TRBV5-4 | - | - | TGTGCCAGCAGCCTCGACATGGTCACTGAAGCTTTCTTT | CASSLDMVTEAFF
TRBJ2-7 | TRBV9 | - | TRBD1 | TGTGCCAGCAGCCCGGGACAGGGGGCCTACGAGCAGTACTTC | CASSPGQGAYEQYF
TRBJ2-7 | TRBV28 | - | - | TGTGCCAGCAGTGCTAGAGCGGACCCCGAAAGTCGCTACGAGCAGTACTTC | CASSARADPESRYEQYF
TRBJ1-5 | TRBV19 | - | - | TGTGCCAGTAGTATAGATGAGGGTCCCCAGCATTTT | CASSIDEGPQHF